The sample holds a few counts of the clone carrying this T cell receptor (beta chain). The antigen remains undetermined. The sample belongs to a study of T-cell memory formation after mild COVID-19. About the study: Clusters were largely donor specific.

This CDR3 is built from 17 residues. With V trimmed by 5 bases and J by 2 bases, 13 bases remained unmatched. Germline V gives CDR1 SGHTA, CDR2 FQGTGA. General observations from the study: CD4+ bias marked clones expanding day 15 to 37, unlike balanced contracting clones. Memory from before infection featured some responding clones, which suggests cross-reactive memory joined.

TCRdb recomputed calls from the 5' RACE reads with MiXCR, one row per CDR3 protein. The sample holds roughly 150,000 distinct CDR3 sequences; around 15% are singletons and the top ten take around 28%. The sequencing input was PBMCs or a T cell subset sorted from them (not recorded which). The chain links TRBV7-3 to TRBJ2-5; 8 bases align to TRBD2. This TCR was recovered from an adult woman who had mild COVID-19 (a few samples of this study predate the infection). Cell type and time point are not known. The CDR3 nucleotides are TGTGCCAGCAGCCCATGGGGGGGTACTAGCGGTCAAGAGACCCAGTACTTC. Translating gives CASSPWGGTSGQETQYF.